Presented here are 27 T cell receptor beta chains from one specimen sequenced in a study of T cell responses to AZD1222 COVID-19 vaccine. The repertoire was sequenced with immunoSEQ multiplex PCR; TCRdb's copy has only in-frame clones and lacks some. Among 100,000 to 150,000 clones listed, 90% were seen once. This sample comprised peripheral blood, obtained on day 0 of AZD1222 vaccination. These receptors all come from an adult in good health.

The V and J genes are TRBV3-1 (or the pseudogene TRBV3-2) and TRBJ2-7; D possibly matches TRBD1 or TRBD2 (6 bases each). V shed 7 bases and J shed 7 bases, with 17 bases lying between them. The CDR3 runs to 13 residues. Germline CDR1 reads LGHDT; CDR2 reads YNNKEL (reference sequence). The chain's CDR3 is CASTWSGAEEQYF. DNA of the CDR3: TGTGCCAGCACCTGGTCGGGGGCGGAGGAGCAGTACTTC.

V gene TRBV30 combines with J gene TRBJ1-5; TRBD1 is a possible D gene (6 bases). The CDR3 loop spans 15 amino acids. V was clipped by 0 bases and J by 4 bases, with 13 bases between them. Germline lookup yields CDR1 GTSNPN and CDR2 SVGIG (reference sequence). CDR3 protein: CAWSVRGRGNQPQHF. The DNA for the CDR3 is TGTGCCTGGAGTGTAAGAGGCAGGGGTAATCAGCCCCAGCATTTT.

The chain recombines TRBV18 with TRBJ2-5; D is ambiguous. V was shortened by 1 base and J by 4 bases, with 4 bases between the two germline ends. Germline-derived CDR1 and CDR2 are KGHSH and LQKENI. The CDR3 consists of 12 residues. The CDR3: CASSPLGETQYF. The CDR3 DNA sequence: TGTGCCAGCTCACCACTGGGAGAGACCCAGTACTTC.

J is TRBJ2-4 and V is TRBV15; TRBD2 aligns across 12 bases. Germline V lookup: CDR1 LNHNV, CDR2 YYDKDF (reference sequence). The ends lost 4 bases at V and 7 bases at J; junction bases unmatched: 5. CDR3 length: 15 residues. CDR3: CATSTSGRAGNIQYF. CDR3 bases: TGTGCCACCAGCACTAGCGGGAGGGCTGGCAACATTCAGTACTTC.

This clone was seen a single time. The genes are TRBV30 and TRBJ1-4; 7 positions match TRBD1. J lost 0 bases, V lost 5 bases, and 6 bases had no gene match. The germline V gene encodes CDR1 GTSNPN and CDR2 SVGIG (reference sequence). CDR3 length equals 15 residues. CDR3 sequence reads: CAWGRTGATNEKLFF. The CDR3 DNA is TGTGCCTGGGGAAGAACAGGGGCAACTAATGAAAAACTGTTTTTT.

This clone has a single count. The V and J genes are TRBV24-1 and TRBJ1-1; D gene unclear. The germline CDR1 and CDR2 sequences are KGHDR and SFDVKD. Trimming stripped 1 base from V and 1 base from J, with 3 bases between. The CDR3 consists of 13 residues. CDR3 in DNA: TGTGCCACCAGTGATTTCAGGAACACTGAAGCTTTCTTT. This encodes CATSDFRNTEAFF.

The count of this clone is one. The chain links TRBV10-2 to TRBJ2-3; the D is unclear. The length of the CDR3 is 14 residues. Germline assignment: CDR1 WSHSY and CDR2 SAAADI. The V gene lost 4 bases and the J gene lost 0 bases, with 8 bases spanning the gap. CDR3 loop: CASSVAGSTDTQYF. As DNA, the CDR3 is TGCGCCAGCAGTGTGGCTGGAAGCACAGATACGCAGTATTTT.

This rearrangement joins TRBV18 to TRBJ2-3; no firm D call. This CDR3 spans 15 amino acids. Trimming pared 3 bases from V and 0 bases from J, leaving 10 bases between. Germline V CDR1 and CDR2: KGHSH, LQKENI. The chain's CDR3 is CASSPFPVSTDTQYF. Here the CDR3 DNA reads TGTGCCAGCTCACCGTTTCCGGTTAGCACAGATACGCAGTATTTT.

The J gene is TRBJ1-2, the V gene TRBV7-2; no definite D call. The CDR3 has 16 amino acids. Germline-derived CDR1 and CDR2 are SGHTA and FQGNSA. Trimming stripped 4 bases from V and 3 bases from J, with 18 bases between. The CDR3 sequence: CASSSPSSRRDYGYTF. Here the CDR3 DNA reads TGTGCCAGCAGCTCCCCGTCGAGTAGACGGGACTATGGCTACACCTTC.

V is TRBV19 and J is TRBJ1-3, with D unresolved. V was clipped by 4 bases and J by 0 bases, with 7 bases between them. This CDR3 has 14 amino acids. The germline gives CDR1 LNHDA, CDR2 SQIVND (reference sequence). The CDR3 coding sequence is TGTGCCAGTAGTAAAGGATCCTCTGGAAACACCATATATTTT. Residues: CASSKGSSGNTIYF.

This clone is a singleton in its sample. The chain combines TRBV10-3 with TRBJ2-3, with D unclear. The CDR3 loop spans 16 amino acids. Trimming removed 7 bases from V and 0 bases from J, with 17 bases in between. CDR1 is ENHRY, CDR2 SYGVKD, per germline. In DNA, the CDR3 is TGTGCCATCACTAGGAGTGTGGTCACTAGCACAGATACGCAGTATTTT. Protein sequence: CAITRSVVTSTDTQYF.

This chain uses TRBV28 with TRBJ2-2; D ambiguous. The CDR3 sequence is 14 residues long. Trimming cost V 4 bases and J 1 base, with 7 bases left between them. Germline CDR1 is MDHEN and CDR2 is SYDVKM. The DNA of the CDR3 is TGTGCCAGCAGTTACTTCGGGAACACCGGGGAGCTGTTTTTT. Translated: CASSYFGNTGELFF.

V is TRBV28 and J is TRBJ1-6; no firm D call. Trimming cost V 3 bases and J 8 bases, with 14 bases left between them. The CDR3 runs to 15 residues. The V gene's germline CDR1 is MDHEN and CDR2 SYDVKM. CDR3 in DNA: TGTGCCAGCAGTTTGGCTGACTTAGTATATTCACCCCTCCACTTT. It is translated as CASSLADLVYSPLHF.

The chain links TRBV6-2 or TRBV6-3 to TRBJ1-2, with 8 bases lining up with TRBD1. After removal of 6 bases from V and 4 bases from J, the junction contained 4 bases not matched to a gene. CDR1 is MNHEY, CDR2 SVGEGT, per germline. This CDR3 has 13 residues. CDR3 sequence: CASSPDRAYGYTF. The CDR3 DNA reads as TGTGCCAGCAGCCCGGACAGGGCCTATGGCTACACCTTC.

This clone was picked up one time. The chain combines TRBV30 with TRBJ1-1; D is unclear. The V gene lost 4 bases and the J gene lost 0 bases, with 15 bases spanning the gap. CDR1 is GTSNPN and CDR2 is SVGIG in the germline V gene (reference sequence). This CDR3 region has 15 residues. CDR3 sequence: CAWKSLQSMNTEAFF. Written as DNA, the CDR3 is TGTGCCTGGAAATCCCTGCAGAGTATGAACACTGAAGCTTTCTTT.

This clone was seen once. The chain has TRBV6-2 or TRBV6-3 and TRBJ1-1; 7 nucleotides line up with TRBD1. The CDR3 is made up of 13 amino acids. The V and J ends lost 5 bases and 7 bases, in that order; junction bases with no gene match: 7. Germline V gene sequence: CDR1 MNHEY, CDR2 SVGEGT. The CDR3 bases are TGTGCCAGCAGTCTACGACAGGGAATTGAAGCTTTCTTT. Protein sequence: CASSLRQGIEAFF.

The chain joins TRBV19 to TRBJ2-7, with unresolved D. Trimming pared 1 base from V and 6 bases from J, leaving 4 bases between. The CDR3 sequence is 11 residues long. Germline lookup yields CDR1 LNHDA and CDR2 SQIVND (reference sequence). Written as DNA, the CDR3 is TGTGCCAGTAGTATAGCGGGCGAGCAGTACTTC. It yields the protein CASSIAGEQYF. Full variable domain (remainder filled in from reference TRBV19 and TRBJ2-7): DGGITQSPKYLFRKEGQNVTLSCEQNLNHDAMYWYRQDPGQGLRLIYYSQIVNDFQKGDIAEGYSVSREKKESFPLTVTSAQKNPTAFYLCASSIAGEQYFGPGTRLTVT.

The rearrangement uses TRBV24-1 and TRBJ2-3; tentatively, D is TRBD2 (6 bases). Germline V gene sequence: CDR1 KGHDR, CDR2 SFDVKD. Trimming stripped 6 bases from V and 2 bases from J, with 11 bases between. The CDR3 runs 14 residues. The CDR3 reads CATSRRGFTDTQYF. CDR3 sequence (DNA): TGTGCCACCAGTCGGCGGGGTTTCACAGATACGCAGTATTTT.

DNA of the CDR3: TGTGCCAGCAGAGGGACAGGGGGCGAGAGTGAAAAACTGTTTTTT. It yields the protein CASRGTGGESEKLFF. V usage is TRBV6-5 and J usage is TRBJ1-4; 12 positions agree with TRBD1. The ends lost 6 bases at V and 7 bases at J; junction bases unmatched: 6. The CDR3 runs 15 residues. CDR1 and CDR2 from the germline V gene are MNHEY and SVGAGI.

The chain has TRBV28 and TRBJ1-2; D is possibly TRBD1 (6 bases). Per germline, CDR1 MDHEN and CDR2 SYDVKM. V lost 3 bases to trimming and J lost 8 bases, with 16 bases between them. The CDR3 is 14 residues long. The CDR3 region is CASSFVTGISGYTF. CDR3 DNA sequence: TGTGCCAGCAGTTTCGTAACAGGGATTTCGGGCTACACCTTC.

This clone was recorded a few times. This chain uses TRBV5-4 with TRBJ1-2; D remains unclear. CDR3 size: 11 residues. CDR1 is SGHNT and CDR2 is YYREEE in the germline V gene (reference sequence). The germline V and J ends were trimmed by 10 bases and 1 base, with 8 bases remaining between them. DNA for the CDR3: TGTGCCGGGAGTGATAACTATGGCTACACCTTC. This encodes CAGSDNYGYTF.

The chain is built from TRBV5-4 and TRBJ2-1; no firm D call. CDR1 is SGHNT and CDR2 is YYREEE in the germline V gene (reference sequence). V was pared by 3 bases and J by 0 bases, with 10 bases between. This CDR3 is built from 15 residues. The CDR3 loop is CASSSGLGSYNEQFF. The CDR3 DNA follows: TGTGCCAGCAGCTCCGGGCTAGGCTCCTACAATGAGCAGTTCTTC.

V usage is TRBV10-3 and J usage is TRBJ2-3; D might be TRBD2 (5 bases). Per germline, CDR1 ENHRY and CDR2 SYGVKD. The CDR3 has 12 amino acids. The V end was cut by 10 bases, the J end by 0 bases, with 8 bases between. The chain's CDR3 is CATGLSTDTQYF. DNA of the CDR3: TGTGCCACCGGACTTAGCACAGATACGCAGTATTTT.

Written as DNA, the CDR3 is TGTGCCAGCAGCTTCCGCCTGGACAGGGTTGCCACTGAAGCTTTCTTT. It encodes CASSFRLDRVATEAFF. This rearrangement joins TRBV13 to TRBJ1-1; 8 bases match TRBD1. The CDR3 totals 16 residues. CDR1 PRHDT and CDR2 FYEKMQ come from the germline V gene (reference sequence). The J segment lost 4 bases and the V segment lost 3 bases, leaving 10 bases of the junction unmatched.

The chain has TRBV5-5 and TRBJ2-2; 7 bases are shared with TRBD1. This CDR3 spans 15 amino acids. Trimming took 1 base from V and 4 from J; bases not matched to a gene: 4. Germline V gene data show CDR1 as SGHKS and CDR2 as YYEKEE (reference sequence). The CDR3, as DNA: TGTGCCAGCAGCTTGACAGGGGTGTTCACCGGGGAGCTGTTTTTT. It is translated as CASSLTGVFTGELFF. Supplemented by reference TRBV5-5 and TRBJ2-2, the full variable domain reads DAGVTQSPTHLIKTRGQQVTLRCSPISGHKSVSWYQQVLGQGPQFIFQYYEKEERGRGNFPDRFSARQFPNYSSELNVNALLLGDSALYLCASSLTGVFTGELFFGEGSRLTVL.

The chain has TRBV2 and TRBJ2-3; 7 positions agree with TRBD1. This CDR3 is built from 14 residues. The V segment lost 5 bases and the J segment 0 bases; nucleotides outside the gene matches: 2. Germline V gene lookup returns CDR1 SNHLY and CDR2 FYNNEI. DNA for the CDR3: TGTGCCAGCAGTCCGGGACAGAGCACAGATACGCAGTATTTT. Translated: CASSPGQSTDTQYF. The whole variable domain, remainder taken from reference TRBV2 and TRBJ2-3, is EPEVTQTPSHQVTQMGQEVILRCVPISNHLYFYWYRQILGQKVEFLVSFYNNEISEKSEIFDDQFSVERPDGSNFTLKIRSTKLEDSAMYFCASSPGQSTDTQYFGPGTRLTVL.

The chain carries TRBV7-2 and TRBJ1-1; 8 bases map to TRBD1. The trim removed 5 bases at V and 4 bases at J, leaving 3 bases unmatched. The CDR3 length is 13 residues. The V gene's germline CDR1 is SGHTA and CDR2 FQGNSA. CDR3 region: CASSNTGGTEAFF. For the CDR3, the DNA is TGTGCCAGCAGCAACACAGGGGGCACTGAAGCTTTCTTT. The whole variable domain, remainder taken from reference TRBV7-2 and TRBJ1-1, is GAGVSQSPSNKVTEKGKDVELRCDPISGHTALYWYRQSLGQGLEFLIYFQGNSAPDKSGLPSDRFSAERTGGSVSTLTIQRTQQEDSAVYLCASSNTGGTEAFFGQGTRLTVV.